These T cell receptor beta chains were read from a single sample in a study of blood T cell repertoires in COVID-19. Profiled with immunoSEQ multiplex PCR; TCRdb holds only in-frame clones, not every one. This sample yields around 450,000 clones, of which about 90% are seen a single time; 0.7% belongs to the top ten. Sequencing was carried out using PBMCs or T cells enriched from blood (not recorded which). The receptor set was obtained from a woman in her late teens or twenties who had recovered from COVID-19. CDR3s include the opening cysteine and the closing phenylalanine or tryptophan. A D gene is named only where the DNA matches it firmly. For some rows the clone size is stated as once, few or many, or as a class when expanded; others skip it.

NA | TRBJ1-2 | NA | TRBV30 | TGTGCCTGGAAGGTGGACAGTTTGATATTGGGCTACACCTTC | CAWKVDSLILGYTF
NA | TRBJ2-5 | NA | TRBV27 | TGTGCCAGCGGGCCTCGTAACGAGCTGGGGACCCAGTACTTC | CASGPRNELGTQYF
NA | TRBJ2-3 | TRBD1 | TRBV27 | TGTGCCAGCAGTTCCAGGGGGCCAAGCACAGATACGCAGTATTTT | CASSSRGPSTDTQYF
NA | TRBJ2-6 | NA | TRBV15 | TGTGCCACCAGCAGCGCCCTCGGACTGTCTGGGGCCAACGTCCTGACTTTC | CATSSALGLSGANVLTF
NA | TRBJ2-7 | NA | TRBV5-1 | TGCGCCAGCAGTTCTTATTTCGGTTCTATAGCGGACGAGCAGTACTTC | CASSSYFGSIADEQYF
NA | TRBJ2-1 | NA | TRBV6-5 | TGTGCCAGCAGGACCCAGGGAATCTTCTACAATGAGCAGTTCTTC | CASRTQGIFYNEQFF
NA | TRBJ2-7 | TRBD2 | TRBV20-1 | TGCAGTGCTAGTTTAGCGGGGGGCCCCTACGAGCAGTACTTC | CSASLAGGPYEQYF
NA | TRBJ2-2 | NA | TRBV5-1 | TGCGCCAGCAGCTTGGCCCGGAGCACCGGGGAGCTGTTTTTT | CASSLARSTGELFF
NA | TRBJ1-6 | NA | TRBV28 | TGTGCCAGCAGTTTAGGGGCCGCCACCCCTAATTCACCCCTCCACTTT | CASSLGAATPNSPLHF
once | TRBJ1-2 | NA | TRBV7-2 | TGTGCCAGCAGCCCGCCGGGAGGGGACTATGGCTACACCTTC | CASSPPGGDYGYTF
NA | TRBJ1-1 | NA | TRBV5-1 | TGCGCCAGCAGCTTGGAATATGAGTGGGGCGGGGACACTGAAGCTTTCTTT | CASSLEYEWGGDTEAFF
NA | TRBJ1-1 | NA | TRBV29-1 | TGCAGCGTTGGACACTCGAACACTGAAGCTTTCTTT | CSVGHSNTEAFF
NA | TRBJ1-2 | NA | TRBV7-2 | TGTGCCAGCAGCTCAGCGGCAGGATTCTATGGCTACACCTTC | CASSSAAGFYGYTF
NA | TRBJ2-7 | NA | TRBV5-1 | TGCGCCAGCAGCCGCCCTCAGGGCGACGAGCAGTACTTC | CASSRPQGDEQYF
NA | TRBJ2-1 | TRBD2 | TRBV20-1 | TGCAGTGCTAGTCCCGCGACTAGCGGGGGACACAATGAGCAGTTCTTC | CSASPATSGGHNEQFF
NA | TRBJ2-1 | TRBD2 | TRBV10-1 | TGCGCCAGCAGTGAGTCGTGGACTAGCGGGGGGAGAAATGAGCAGTTCTTC | CASSESWTSGGRNEQFF
few | TRBJ1-5 | NA | TRBV19 | TGTGCCAGTAGTTACGGTGAGGCCAATCAGCCCCAGCATTTT | CASSYGEANQPQHF
NA | TRBJ1-1 | NA | TRBV5-1 | TGCGCCAGCAGCTTGGCAATCATGAACACTGAAGCTTTCTTT | CASSLAIMNTEAFF
NA | TRBJ2-6 | TRBD1 | TRBV11-3 | TGTGCCAGCAGCTCTGGACAGGGGGCTGGGGCCAACGTCCTGACTTTC | CASSSGQGAGANVLTF
NA | TRBJ1-3 | TRBD1 | TRBV10-3 | TGTGCCATCAGTGGGACAGGGGGTGCTGGAAACACCATATATTTT | CAISGTGGAGNTIYF
NA | TRBJ1-2 | TRBD1 | TRBV6-5 | TGTGCCAGCAGGGTTGGACAGGGGACCCCCTATGGCTACACCTTC | CASRVGQGTPYGYTF
NA | TRBJ1-1 | TRBD1 | TRBV11-2 | TGTGCCAGCAGCCGGACAGGGAGCACTGAAGCTTTCTTT | CASSRTGSTEAFF
NA | TRBJ1-1 | NA | TRBV30 | TGTGCCTGGTTCCCCAGTCTCAACACTGAAGCTTTCTTT | CAWFPSLNTEAFF
NA | TRBJ1-2 | TRBD1 | TRBV28 | TGTGCCAGCAGCTTAGGGGGCGAAAACTATGGCTACACCTTC | CASSLGGENYGYTF
NA | TRBJ1-1 | TRBD1 | TRBV25-1 | TGTGCCAGCAGTCCCCAGGGACAGGTGAGCACTGAAGCTTTCTTT | CASSPQGQVSTEAFF
NA | TRBJ2-3 | TRBD1 | TRBV6-5 | TGTGCCAGCAGTTACACAGGGGGCAGCCCCACAGATACGCAGTATTTT | CASSYTGGSPTDTQYF
NA | TRBJ1-6 | NA | TRBV6-5 | TGTGCCAGCACCAACGTTAGGGGTGGTAATTCACCCCTCCACTTT | CASTNVRGGNSPLHF
NA | TRBJ2-1 | NA | TRBV12-5 | TGTGCTAGTGGCCCCCTTTACAATGAGCAGTTCTTC | CASGPLYNEQFF
NA | TRBJ1-1 | TRBD1 | TRBV3-1/TRBV3-2 | TGTGCCAGCAGCCATCGTACAGGGGGCTATGGTGAAGCTTTCTTT | CASSHRTGGYGEAFF
NA | TRBJ1-1 | TRBD1 | TRBV5-1 | TGCGCCAGCAGCTTGGGCCTCCGGACAGGCCAGAACACTGAAGCTTTCTTT | CASSLGLRTGQNTEAFF
NA | TRBJ2-7 | NA | TRBV7-2 | TGTGCCAGCAGCCACGGGACTTCCGAGCAGTACTTC | CASSHGTSEQYF
NA | TRBJ2-5 | NA | TRBV4-1 | TGCGCCAGCAGCCAAGGGACCCTAGGGGGGGGAGAGACCCAGTACTTC | CASSQGTLGGGETQYF
NA | TRBJ2-2 | TRBD2 | TRBV28 | TGTGCCAGCAGTGGGGAGGGAAGGAGGGAGCTGTTTTTT | CASSGEGRRELFF
NA | TRBJ2-3 | NA | TRBV10-3 | TGTGCCATCAGTGTGACAAGTGGAGGGGGCACAGATACGCAGTATTTT | CAISVTSGGGTDTQYF
NA | TRBJ2-7 | TRBD1 | TRBV7-9 | TGTGCCAGCAGCGCGGGACAGGGGGATTACGAGCAGTACTTC | CASSAGQGDYEQYF
NA | TRBJ1-5 | NA | TRBV5-6 | TGTGCCAGCAGTCTATTAACAGGGAAGAATCAGCCCCAGCATTTT | CASSLLTGKNQPQHF
few | TRBJ2-5 | TRBD2 | TRBV6-6 | TGTGCCAGCAGTCCGGGGGGCCAAGAGACCCAGTACTTC | CASSPGGQETQYF
NA | TRBJ1-4 | TRBD1 | TRBV11-2 | TGTGCCAGCAGCCCCGACAGGGTGGTCGTCGGAAAACTGTTTTTT | CASSPDRVVVGKLFF
NA | TRBJ2-1 | NA | TRBV5-6 | TGTGCCAGCAGCTCACAGGGAATTATCGGAAATGAGCAGTTCTTC | CASSSQGIIGNEQFF
once | TRBJ1-2 | NA | TRBV3-1/TRBV3-2 | TGTGCCAGCAGCCAAGCGACAGAGTATGGCTACACCTTC | CASSQATEYGYTF
few | TRBJ1-3 | NA | TRBV28 | TGTGCCAGCACCCCGAGTTGGGAGTCTGGAAACACCATATATTTT | CASTPSWESGNTIYF
NA | TRBJ1-5 | NA | TRBV5-1 | TGCGCCAGCAGTCCTACAGAATCGGATCAGCCCCAGCATTTT | CASSPTESDQPQHF
NA | TRBJ1-1 | NA | TRBV5-1 | TGCGCCAGCGGACCCTCCCAGGGGAACACTGAAGCTTTCTTT | CASGPSQGNTEAFF
NA | TRBJ1-2 | NA | TRBV6-5 | TGTGCCAGCAGGAAGAGCAGGGCTGGGTACTATGGCTACACCTTC | CASRKSRAGYYGYTF
NA | TRBJ1-1 | TRBD1 | TRBV27 | TGTGCCAGCAGGTTGGGACAGGGGGAAACTGAAGCTTTCTTT | CASRLGQGETEAFF
NA | TRBJ1-3 | NA | TRBV30 | TGTGCGTACAGAGGGAACACCATATATTTT | CAYRGNTIYF